This T cell receptor beta chain was retrieved from a study of blood T cell repertoires in COVID-19. Study-wide background: The study drew acute and convalescent COVID-19 samples from the United States, Italy and Spain. PBMCs, B-cell-depleted T cells, or T cells provided the cDNA or gDNA that made up the material.

CDR1 is SGHTA, CDR2 FQGTGA, per germline. J was trimmed by 4 bases and V by 3 bases; bases with no gene match: 6. The length of the CDR3 is 15 residues. Per the original methods: Using reference gene primer amplification, nucleated cell counts were estimated. Sequenced by immunoSEQ multiplex PCR; TCRdb stores in-frame clones only, minus some. The V and J calls and clone size are taken from that table; D and trimming were inferred from the DNA. The profile shows about 210,000 clones, about four fifths of them singletons. This receptor was obtained from a man in his forties or fifties with active or convalescent COVID-19. Material: peripheral blood. The chain uses TRBV7-3 and TRBJ2-1; 7 bases agree with TRBD2. The CDR3 DNA sequence: TGTGCCAGCAGCTTCGTAGCGGGTCGGTACAATGAGCAGTTCTTC. Its translation: CASSFVAGRYNEQFF.